The 28 T cell receptor beta chains below were found in one sample sequenced in a study of blood T cells in healthy people across ages. A second PCR of 7 to 11 cycles used a sample-barcoded 5' primer and a J-beta primer mix. TCRdb redid the calling of the 5' RACE reads with MiXCR, one entry per CDR3 protein. The repertoire consists of over 1.5 million distinct CDR3 sequences, with around half occurring once and the leading ten covering approximately 2%. The sample was blood. Receptors originate from a woman aged 40 to 55 in good health.

The V and J genes are TRBV27 and TRBJ2-1, with 10 nucleotides matching TRBD1. The CDR3 spans 15 residues. Unmatched junction bases numbered 12, after V lost 7 bases and J lost 9 bases. Germline lookup yields CDR1 MNHEY and CDR2 SMNVEV (reference sequence). The DNA for the CDR3 is TGTGCCAGCATCTTCATCGGGACAGGGGTTTTTGAGCAGTTCTTC. It yields the protein CASIFIGTGVFEQFF.

This clonotype appeared many times. V usage is TRBV5-1 and J usage is TRBJ1-2, with a weak D call TRBD1 (6 bases). The CDR3 is made up of 14 amino acids. Germline lookup yields CDR1 SGHRS and CDR2 YFSETQ. V lost 4 bases and J 6 bases, leaving 16 bases between the germline ends. The CDR3 bases are TGCGCCAGCAGCGGACTACAGGGAATGGATGGCTACACCTTC. Translated, it gives CASSGLQGMDGYTF.

The chain links TRBV6-1 to TRBJ2-2; the match to TRBD1 covers 7 bases. The CDR3 sequence is 19 residues long. The J segment lost 1 base and the V segment lost 8 bases, leaving 19 bases of the junction unmatched. The V gene's germline CDR1 is MNHNS and CDR2 SASEGT. CDR3 sequence reads: CASYLNRDREIWNTGELFF. CDR3 in DNA: TGTGCCAGCTACTTGAATCGCGACAGGGAAATTTGGAACACCGGGGAGCTGTTTTTT.

The chain links TRBV20-1 to TRBJ1-4; possibly TRBD1 for D (6 bases). CDR1 DFQATT and CDR2 SNEGSKA come from the germline V gene (reference sequence). V was pared by 3 bases and J by 0 bases, with 14 bases between. There are 16 residues in the CDR3. CDR3 region: CSARAGTPATNEKLFF. The CDR3 nucleotides read TGCAGTGCTAGGGCCGGGACACCGGCAACTAATGAAAAACTGTTTTTT.

This clonotype was counted only a few times. The chain links TRBV5-1 to TRBJ2-3; 7 nucleotides agree with TRBD2. Germline lookup yields CDR1 SGHRS and CDR2 YFSETQ. Trimming took 1 base from V and 6 from J; bases not matched to a gene: 5. The CDR3 sequence is 14 residues long. Written as DNA, the CDR3 is TGCGCCAGCAGCTTGACGGGGGGTTGGGATACGCAGTATTTT. This gives the protein CASSLTGGWDTQYF. Full variable domain (rest looked up from reference TRBV5-1 and TRBJ2-3): KAGVTQTPRYLIKTRGQQVTLSCSPISGHRSVSWYQQTPGQGLQFLFEYFSETQRNKGNFPGRFSGRQFSNSRSEMNVSTLELGDSALYLCASSLTGGWDTQYFGPGTRLTVL.

The chain combines TRBV12-3 or TRBV12-4 with TRBJ1-6; D might be TRBD1 (5 bases). The length of the CDR3 is 13 residues. V was clipped by 3 bases and J by 10 bases, with 10 bases between them. For the CDR3, the DNA is TGTGCCAGCAGTTTTGGGAGGGGATCACCCCTCCACTTT. It translates to CASSFGRGSPLHF.

The V call is TRBV7-2, the J call TRBJ2-1; 9 nucleotides match TRBD1. The germline V gene encodes CDR1 SGHTA and CDR2 FQGNSA. Trimming at V came to 2 bases and at J to 8 bases, leaving 13 bases not matched to a gene. The CDR3 loop spans 17 amino acids. The DNA for the CDR3 is TGTGCCAGCAGCTTACGGCGGACCGGGACAGGGTCCGATGAGCAGTTCTTC. Amino acid sequence: CASSLRRTGTGSDEQFF.

This clonotype occurred a few times. The chain is built from TRBV9 and TRBJ2-3; D ambiguous. Germline V gene sequence: CDR1 SGDLS, CDR2 YYNGEE. The CDR3 loop spans 14 amino acids. The ends were cut back, 1 base at V and 5 bases at J, with 11 bases in the middle. The CDR3 loop is CASSVSSVQDTQYF. CDR3 nucleotide sequence: TGTGCCAGCAGCGTATCATCGGTTCAAGATACGCAGTATTTT.

This rearrangement joins TRBV5-6 to TRBJ2-3; 14 bases are shared with TRBD2. With 4 bases clipped from V and 5 bases from J, the junction kept 9 bases outside the gene matches. The germline gives CDR1 SGHDT, CDR2 YYEEEE. This CDR3 comprises 17 residues. CDR3 sequence: CASSGTSGGLLGDTQYF. CDR3 sequence (DNA): TGTGCCAGCAGCGGGACTAGCGGGGGCCTCCTAGGAGATACGCAGTATTTT.

The chain employs TRBV7-2 and TRBJ1-1, with D perhaps matching TRBD1 (5 bases). The CDR3 contains 14 residues. Germline V gene sequence: CDR1 SGHTA, CDR2 FQGNSA. The V and J ends lost 5 bases and 5 bases respectively, with 15 bases between them. CDR3 loop: CASSHVGARTEAFF. CDR3 sequence (DNA): TGTGCCAGCAGCCATGTCGGGGCCAGGACTGAAGCTTTCTTT.

V usage is TRBV9 and J usage is TRBJ2-1; no clear D gene. Germline CDR1 and CDR2: SGDLS and YYNGEE. Trimming removed 4 bases from V and 7 bases from J, with 15 bases in between. This CDR3 has 14 amino acids. CDR3 loop: CASSTSILGNEQFF. The CDR3 DNA follows: TGTGCCAGCAGCACCTCGATTTTGGGGAATGAGCAGTTCTTC.

This clonotype is a singleton in its sample. The chain joins TRBV25-1 to TRBJ1-2; D remains unclear. The CDR3 consists of 14 residues. V lost 1 base to trimming and J lost 6 bases, with 12 bases between them. CDR1 is MGHDK and CDR2 is SYGVNS in the germline V gene. The CDR3 DNA follows: TGTGCCAGCAGTGAATGGGAAACATGGAATGGCTACACCTTC. This gives the protein CASSEWETWNGYTF.

In its sample, this clonotype was seen a few times. V usage is TRBV29-1 and J usage is TRBJ1-6; D unresolved. Looked up from germline, CDR1 is SQVTM and CDR2 is ANQGSEA. This CDR3 is 11 amino acids long. Trimming cost V 4 bases and J 7 bases, with 5 bases left between them. CDR3 amino acids: CSVGTNSPLHF. CDR3 nucleotide sequence: TGCAGCGTTGGGACCAATTCACCCCTCCACTTT.

This chain links TRBV2 with TRBJ2-3, with TRBD1 matching 8 bases. From germline, CDR1 is SNHLY and CDR2 FYNNEI. Trimming removed 2 bases from V and 3 bases from J; junction bases left unmatched: 4. The CDR3 has 15 residues. For the CDR3, the DNA is TGTGCCAGCAGTGAACGGACAGGGCAGACAGATACGCAGTATTTT. This sequence encodes CASSERTGQTDTQYF.

The rearrangement joins TRBV27 to TRBJ2-7; TRBD1 might be the D (6 bases). The J call is uncertain, as TRBJ2-5 better fits the DNA end. Germline assignment: CDR1 MNHEY and CDR2 SMNVEV (reference sequence). The CDR3 runs 13 residues. The CDR3 here is CASSAPGVATQYF. CDR3 sequence (DNA): TGTGCCAGCAGTGCACCAGGGGTGGCGACCCAGTACTTC.

V gene TRBV4-1 combines with J gene TRBJ2-7; 9 bases are shared with TRBD2. There are 19 residues in the CDR3. The ends lost 2 bases at V and 9 bases at J; junction bases unmatched: 23. The germline CDR1 and CDR2 sequences are MGHRA and YSYEKL. The CDR3 DNA is TGCGCCAGCAGCCAACCTGTGACCGGGACTAGCTTCACACCGGACGGGCAGTACTTC. Residues: CASSQPVTGTSFTPDGQYF.

This clonotype was counted once. In DNA, the CDR3 is TGTGCCAGCAGTTACCAACAGAACTATGGCTACACCTTC. It codes for CASSYQQNYGYTF. The rearrangement uses TRBV6-2 or TRBV6-3 and TRBJ1-2; no firm D call. Germline values: CDR1 MNHEY, CDR2 SVGEGT. CDR3 length: 13 residues. Trimming removed 2 bases from V and 2 bases from J, with 6 bases in between.

This rearrangement joins TRBV5-1 to TRBJ2-1, with D maybe TRBD1 (5 bases). CDR3 length: 15 residues. CDR1 SGHRS and CDR2 YFSETQ come from the germline V gene. Deletions cut 5 bases from V and 0 bases from J, with 12 bases between. The DNA of the CDR3 is TGCGCCAGCAGAGGGGTGTTGAGCTCCTACAATGAGCAGTTCTTC. The encoded protein is CASRGVLSSYNEQFF.

CDR3 nucleotides: TGTGCCAGCAGCCGGGGGTTAGCGAGGCAGACCCAGTACTTC. Amino acid sequence: CASSRGLARQTQYF. This chain uses TRBV7-2 with TRBJ2-7, with D possibly matching TRBD2 (6 bases). The J call could be wrong; TRBJ2-5 is a better fit for the DNA end. The CDR3 runs to 14 residues. Per the germline V gene, CDR1 is SGHTA and CDR2 is FQGNSA.

This clonotype has only a few counts. The chain recombines TRBV29-1 with TRBJ1-2; D is undetermined. The V and J ends lost 7 bases and 7 bases respectively, with 16 bases between them. CDR3 length: 12 amino acids. Germline assignment: CDR1 SQVTM and CDR2 ANQGSEA. This CDR3 is CSASRREGGYTF. Written as DNA, the CDR3 is TGCAGCGCCTCACGGAGGGAGGGTGGCTACACCTTC.

This clonotype was counted only a few times. The chain combines TRBV6-1 with TRBJ1-5, with no clear D. The ends were cut back, 2 bases at V and 4 bases at J, with 6 bases in the middle. CDR1 and CDR2 from the germline V gene are MNHNS and SASEGT. This CDR3 has 13 amino acids. The CDR3: CASSETWNQPQHF. The CDR3 DNA follows: TGTGCCAGCAGTGAAACTTGGAATCAGCCCCAGCATTTT.

The chain uses TRBV29-1 and TRBJ2-1; 9 bases align to TRBD2. The germline V gene has CDR1 SQVTM and CDR2 ANQGSEA. This CDR3 spans 13 amino acids. Trimming at V came to 5 bases and at J to 8 bases, leaving 7 bases not matched to a gene. This CDR3 is CSVHGGGAHEQFF. The CDR3 DNA is TGCAGCGTTCATGGCGGGGGGGCGCATGAGCAGTTCTTC.

The CDR3 DNA reads as TGTGCCAGCAGCGACTCCCCCACAAGAGGAGAACAAGAGACCCAGTACTTC. It encodes CASSDSPTRGEQETQYF. This sequence joins TRBV9 and TRBJ2-5, with D hard to call. The CDR3 consists of 17 residues. Per germline, CDR1 SGDLS and CDR2 YYNGEE. The V end lost 3 bases, the J end lost 2 bases, and 20 bases lay between the germline ends.

This clonotype was seen only a few times. The J gene is TRBJ1-5, the V gene TRBV29-1; the D gene is possibly TRBD1 (6 bases). V was shortened by 6 bases and J by 0 bases, with 12 bases between the two germline ends. Germline V lookup: CDR1 SQVTM, CDR2 ANQGSEA. The CDR3 runs to 14 residues. The CDR3 bases are TGCAGCGTGAGGACAGTAGATAGCAATCAGCCCCAGCATTTT. This codes for CSVRTVDSNQPQHF.

This clonotype turned up a few times. The rearrangement joins TRBV7-2 to TRBJ2-1, with 8 bases identical to TRBD1. Germline trimming cut 0 bases from V and 9 bases from J; bases unmatched to any gene: 1. Germline CDR1 SGHTA, CDR2 FQGNSA. There are 13 residues in the CDR3. CDR3 DNA sequence: TGTGCCAGCAGCTTAGCAGACAGGGGTGAGCAGTTCTTC. Residues: CASSLADRGEQFF.

This clonotype was detected only a few times. The chain has TRBV7-2 and TRBJ2-5; 7 bases are shared with TRBD2. Germline V gene sequence: CDR1 SGHTA, CDR2 FQGNSA. This CDR3 comprises 15 residues. V shed 3 bases and J 2 bases; nucleotides not matched to a gene: 6. The CDR3 loop is CASSFTSVGQETQYF. The CDR3, as DNA: TGTGCCAGCAGCTTCACTAGCGTAGGTCAAGAGACCCAGTACTTC.

The V gene is TRBV20-1, the J gene TRBJ2-7; D gene ambiguous. Trimming shortened V by 3 bases and J by 6 bases, and 12 bases separated the two germline ends. The CDR3 is 12 amino acids. CDR1 is DFQATT and CDR2 is SNEGSKA in the germline V gene (reference sequence). The CDR3 here is CSASASRVEQYF. CDR3 DNA sequence: TGCAGTGCTAGTGCTAGTAGGGTCGAGCAGTACTTC.

This chain connects TRBV2 to TRBJ1-1, with D perhaps matching TRBD1 (6 bases). Trimming shortened V by 6 bases and J by 0 bases, and 14 bases separated the two germline ends. The CDR3 extends over 15 amino acids. The germline V gene encodes CDR1 SNHLY and CDR2 FYNNEI. This chain's CDR3 is CASRGGGGMNTEAFF. In DNA form, the CDR3 reads TGTGCCAGCAGGGGCGGGGGCGGGATGAACACTGAAGCTTTCTTT.